The T cell receptor (beta chain) under discussion was sequenced for a study of cytomegalovirus exposure and HLA in healthy donors. V was pared by 5 bases and J by 0 bases, with 12 bases of the junction left unmatched. This CDR3 comprises 17 residues. CDR1 is SGHVS and CDR2 is FQNEAQ in the germline V gene. Broader study findings: Analyses of presence and absence presupposed an approximately uniform sequencing depth across donors. Later analysis suggested most CMV-associated TCR beta chains were HLA-restricted.

Both 60 Vbeta primers and 13 Jbeta primers went into the PCR. Produced via immunoSEQ multiplex PCR; TCRdb's table is partial and in-frame only. The sample has some 72,000 clones. As concerns this clone: Its antigen remains unknown.

The chain carries TRBV7-8 and TRBJ1-2; TRBD1 matches at 7 bases. Sequenced sample: PBMCs. This sequence originates from a man aged 25-45 years in good health and CMV-seronegative. The CDR3 protein is CASSRQGRALSNYGYTF. Written as DNA, the CDR3 is TGTGCCAGCAGCCGACAGGGTCGCGCGCTGTCTAACTATGGCTACACCTTC.